The 30 T cell receptor beta chains below come from one sample, sequenced in a study of blood T cell repertoires in COVID-19. Data came from immunoSEQ multiplex PCR; TCRdb stores just in-frame clones and leaves some out. Of 250,000 to 300,000 clones in the sample, approximately 91% were seen once. Sequencing input: PBMCs or T cells enriched from blood (not recorded which). These receptors were collected from a woman aged 25 to 45 who had recovered from COVID-19.

In this sample, this clone turned up once. The chain recombines TRBV5-1 with TRBJ2-2; D perhaps matches TRBD2 (6 bases). Per germline, CDR1 SGHRS and CDR2 YFSETQ. Trimming left V 9 bases short and J 2 bases short, with 14 bases between. The length of the CDR3 is 14 residues. Here the CDR3 DNA reads TGCGCCACCGCGGGCGGGACTAACACCGGGGAGCTGTTTTTT. It specifies CATAGGTNTGELFF. The full variable domain, with the rest looked up from reference TRBV5-1 and TRBJ2-2, is KAGVTQTPRYLIKTRGQQVTLSCSPISGHRSVSWYQQTPGQGLQFLFEYFSETQRNKGNFPGRFSGRQFSNSRSEMNVSTLELGDSALYLCATAGGTNTGELFFGEGSRLTVL.

This clone was observed once. V gene TRBV14 combines with J gene TRBJ2-7; D remains ambiguous. Deletions cut 0 bases from V and 5 bases from J, with 5 bases between. Germline V gives CDR1 SGHDN, CDR2 FVKESK. This CDR3 is built from 12 residues. The CDR3: CASSQDTDEQYF. CDR3 sequence (DNA): TGTGCCAGCAGCCAAGATACGGACGAGCAGTACTTC.

V is TRBV5-1 and J is TRBJ2-3, with 7 positions matching TRBD2. The CDR3 length is 16 residues. J was trimmed by 0 bases and V by 4 bases; bases with no gene match: 8. Germline CDR1 SGHRS, CDR2 YFSETQ. CDR3 coding DNA: TGCGCCAGCAGCCCCGGACTAGAAAAAAGCACAGATACGCAGTATTTT. Amino acid sequence: CASSPGLEKSTDTQYF.

The CDR3 is CASGGTGRVDGYTF. The CDR3 DNA is TGTGCCAGCGGGGGGACAGGTCGGGTAGATGGCTACACCTTC. The rearrangement joins TRBV2 to TRBJ1-2, with 8 positions matching TRBD1. V was clipped by 8 bases and J by 6 bases; unmatched bases: 11. The germline V gene encodes CDR1 SNHLY and CDR2 FYNNEI. The CDR3 has 14 residues.

The chain links TRBV11-2 to TRBJ2-1, with TRBD2 matching 11 bases. The CDR3 extends over 18 amino acids. Per germline, CDR1 SGHAT and CDR2 FQNNGV. J lost 4 bases, V lost 6 bases, and 14 bases had no gene match. CDR3 nucleotides: TGTGCCAGCAGACAGGGACTAGCGGTCCCCCGTAAGTACAATGAGCAGTTCTTC. Translating it yields CASRQGLAVPRKYNEQFF.

V and J are TRBV4-1 and TRBJ2-2; 10 positions match TRBD1. The germline V gene encodes CDR1 MGHRA and CDR2 YSYEKL. Trimming cost V 5 bases and J 5 bases; bases outside gene matches: 11. This CDR3 is 17 amino acids long. DNA of the CDR3: TGCGCCAGCAGCTTCCGGGACAGGGGATTTGGTACCGGGGAGCTGTTTTTT. Residues: CASSFRDRGFGTGELFF.

The chain has TRBV7-9 and TRBJ2-2; 11 positions agree with TRBD1. Looked up from germline, CDR1 is SEHNR and CDR2 is FQNEAQ (reference sequence). This CDR3 is 17 amino acids long. The junction had 8 bases not matched to a gene; V was cut back by 2 bases and J by 6 bases. The CDR3 loop is CASSLSGTGGMAGELFF. The CDR3 coding sequence is TGTGCCAGCAGCTTATCCGGGACAGGGGGTATGGCCGGGGAGCTGTTTTTT.

The J gene is TRBJ1-5, the V gene TRBV30; D not resolved. Trimming stripped 0 bases from V and 1 base from J, with 16 bases between. CDR3 size: 17 residues. Germline CDR1 is GTSNPN and CDR2 is SVGIG (reference sequence). CDR3 in amino acids: CAWSVRAGPVSNQPQHF. The CDR3 bases are TGTGCCTGGAGTGTACGGGCGGGCCCTGTAAGCAATCAGCCCCAGCATTTT.

The chain combines TRBV7-2 with TRBJ2-4, with 12 bases identical to TRBD2. V dropped 2 bases and J dropped 11; count of bases not matched to a gene: 7. Germline CDR1 reads SGHTA; CDR2 reads FQGNSA. The CDR3 is 15 residues long. CDR3 DNA sequence: TGTGCCAGCAGCTTATTCCTAGCGGGGGGGCCCGTTCAGTACTTC. It encodes CASSLFLAGGPVQYF.

This sequence joins TRBV2 and TRBJ2-1; 7 positions agree with TRBD1. Trimming at V came to 6 bases and at J to 10 bases, leaving 12 bases not matched to a gene. Germline-derived CDR1 and CDR2 are SNHLY and FYNNEI. This CDR3 has 14 amino acids. The CDR3 DNA is TGTGCCAGCAGGGGACCCGACAGGGCGGGCGAGCAGTTCTTC. It yields the protein CASRGPDRAGEQFF.

The V and J genes are TRBV6-2 or TRBV6-3 and TRBJ1-1; maybe TRBD1 (5 bases). V was clipped by 5 bases and J by 1 base, with 20 bases between them. The CDR3 extends over 17 amino acids. Germline V lookup: CDR1 MNHEY, CDR2 SVGEGT. Here the CDR3 DNA reads TGTGCCAGCAGTCGGGGGTTAGGGTCCATGTGGAACACTGAAGCTTTCTTT. Translated, it gives CASSRGLGSMWNTEAFF.

This clone was detected once. CDR3 nucleotides: TGTGCCAGCAGCTTAATAGTTAACACTGAAGCTTTCTTT. It is translated as CASSLIVNTEAFF. The chain employs TRBV7-3 and TRBJ1-1; no definite D call. The germline V and J ends were trimmed by 1 base and 2 bases, with 5 bases remaining between them. Germline values: CDR1 SGHTA, CDR2 FQGTGA. There are 13 residues in the CDR3.

The genes are TRBV19 and TRBJ2-4, with D perhaps matching TRBD2 (5 bases). CDR1 LNHDA and CDR2 SQIVND come from the germline V gene (reference sequence). Between the trimmed V and J ends, which lost 2 bases and 1 base, there was a span of 9 bases. The CDR3 contains 15 residues. CDR3 sequence reads: CASSIRGSAKNIQYF. Here the CDR3 DNA reads TGTGCCAGTAGTATAAGAGGGTCGGCCAAAAACATTCAGTACTTC.

V is TRBV2 and J is TRBJ1-2; perhaps TRBD1 as D (5 bases). CDR3 length equals 11 residues. The ends were cut back, 6 bases at V and 7 bases at J, with 9 bases in the middle. Germline V lookup: CDR1 SNHLY, CDR2 FYNNEI. The CDR3 DNA sequence: TGTGCCAGCAGGACAGTGAGTGGCTACACCTTC. Its protein is CASRTVSGYTF.

The sample holds a few counts of this clone. V usage is TRBV28 and J usage is TRBJ1-3, with a possible D match to TRBD1 (5 bases). The germline V gene has CDR1 MDHEN and CDR2 SYDVKM. Between the trimmed V and J ends, which lost 5 bases and 0 bases, there was a span of 17 bases. The CDR3 has 17 residues. The CDR3 DNA is TGTGCCAGCAGTCTTGATGCGGGGGAACTCTCTGGAAACACCATATATTTT. It is translated as CASSLDAGELSGNTIYF.

This clone was recorded only once. The gene calls are TRBV30 and TRBJ1-1; the D is unclear. Germline values: CDR1 GTSNPN, CDR2 SVGIG (reference sequence). The V end was cut by 4 bases, the J end by 1 base, with 10 bases between. The CDR3 extends over 13 amino acids. CDR3 amino acids: CAWKKQTNTEAFF. CDR3 bases: TGTGCCTGGAAGAAACAGACGAACACTGAAGCTTTCTTT.

As to this clone: A junction end diverges from the germline sequence, so it may reflect a read error. The chain joins TRBV27 to TRBJ2-7; 7 bases map to TRBD1. Germline-derived CDR1 and CDR2 are MNHEY and SMNVEV (reference sequence). There are 11 residues in the CDR3. The CDR3 loop reads CASSSRQGSHF. CDR3 bases: TGTGCCAGCAGTTCCCGACAGGGCTCGCACTTC.

This clone occurred a few times. This chain links TRBV7-2 with TRBJ2-1, with 7 bases aligning to TRBD2. CDR3 length: 15 residues. CDR1 is SGHTA and CDR2 is FQGNSA in the germline V gene. The V gene end was trimmed by 2 bases and the J gene end by 3 bases; junction bases not matched to a gene: 4. The CDR3 coding sequence is TGTGCCAGCAGCTTACAGCCTAGCGGCTACAATGAGCAGTTCTTC. Its protein is CASSLQPSGYNEQFF.

The chain uses TRBV29-1 and TRBJ2-1; 8 bases align to TRBD1. This CDR3 contains 14 residues. Germline V gives CDR1 SQVTM, CDR2 ANQGSEA. V lost 3 bases, J lost 3 bases, and 4 bases stayed unmatched. The CDR3 protein is CSVDRQGIYNEQFF. As DNA, the CDR3 is TGCAGCGTTGATAGACAGGGGATCTACAATGAGCAGTTCTTC.

The chain is built from TRBV9 and TRBJ2-1; 8 nucleotides align to TRBD1. J lost 8 bases, V lost 4 bases, and 20 bases had no gene match. Germline CDR1 reads SGDLS; CDR2 reads YYNGEE. CDR3 length: 18 residues. The CDR3, as DNA: TGTGCCAGCAGCCCAGTAGGAGTGGACAGGGCTCTGATGGATGAGCAGTTCTTC. It is translated as CASSPVGVDRALMDEQFF.

The chain recombines TRBV9 with TRBJ1-2, with 10 bases fitting TRBD1. Germline V gene sequence: CDR1 SGDLS, CDR2 YYNGEE. The length of the CDR3 is 18 residues. Trimming took 2 bases from V and 0 from J; bases not matched to a gene: 10. CDR3 in amino acids: CASSVQTGTGEPNYGYTF. CDR3 sequence (DNA): TGTGCCAGCAGCGTCCAGACCGGGACAGGGGAACCTAACTATGGCTACACCTTC.

V usage is TRBV15 and J usage is TRBJ2-5, with D tentatively TRBD2 (7 bases). CDR1 and CDR2 (germline): LNHNV, YYDKDF (reference sequence). The CDR3 length is 15 residues. The ends were cut back, 5 bases at V and 4 bases at J, with 17 bases in the middle. The CDR3 spells CATSGPGGGGETQYF. The DNA for the CDR3 is TGTGCCACCAGCGGCCCGGGCGGGGGCGGAGAGACCCAGTACTTC.

This rearrangement joins TRBV19 to TRBJ2-6; 9 bases fit TRBD1. Germline V gives CDR1 LNHDA, CDR2 SQIVND (reference sequence). V trimming: 3 bases; J trimming: 2 bases; junction bases outside the gene matches: 5. The CDR3 is made up of 17 amino acids. CDR3 DNA: TGTGCCAGTAGTATGGGACAGGGCGTTACTGGGGCCAACGTCCTGACTTTC. Encoded protein: CASSMGQGVTGANVLTF.

J is TRBJ2-7 and V is TRBV27, with D possibly matching TRBD2 (7 bases). The V gene's germline CDR1 is MNHEY and CDR2 SMNVEV (reference sequence). Trimming cost V 3 bases and J 8 bases, with 11 bases left between them. There are 12 residues in the CDR3. DNA of the CDR3: TGTGCCAGCAGTTTTGGGGGGGGCAAGCAGTACTTC. Encoded protein: CASSFGGGKQYF.

With regard to this clone: A read error may produce the germline difference seen at one junction end. CDR3 coding DNA: TGTGCCAGCAGTTCGACCGGCCTAGCGGGAAACTTGCTCTTC. Encoded protein: CASSSTGLAGNLLF. The rearrangement links TRBV28 to TRBJ2-1; 9 nucleotides align to TRBD2. Germline lookup yields CDR1 MDHEN and CDR2 SYDVKM. The CDR3 spans 14 residues.

This clone was seen more than once but under ten times. The chain combines TRBV6-5 with TRBJ1-2; no clear D. Germline lookup yields CDR1 MNHEY and CDR2 SVGAGI. This CDR3 region has 14 residues. Between the trimmed V and J ends, which lost 2 bases and 2 bases, there was a span of 9 bases. Here the CDR3 DNA reads TGTGCCAGCAGTTACGATATGAGCAACTATGGCTACACCTTC. Translating gives CASSYDMSNYGYTF.

The chain couples TRBV6-5 to TRBJ1-1, with D uncertain. Trimming removed 0 bases at V and 0 bases at J, with 8 bases between. The CDR3 has 15 amino acids. Germline V gene lookup returns CDR1 MNHEY and CDR2 SVGAGI. CDR3: CASSYSSPMNTEAFF. CDR3 bases: TGTGCCAGCAGTTACTCAAGCCCCATGAACACTGAAGCTTTCTTT.

V usage is TRBV28 and J usage is TRBJ2-7, with 9 bases that match TRBD1. The CDR3 has 17 amino acids. Per germline, CDR1 MDHEN and CDR2 SYDVKM. Losses at the gene ends were 4 bases for V and 0 bases for J; bases not matched to a gene: 10. The CDR3 DNA reads TGTGCCAGCAGTTCTCTTCCTCCGGGACAGGGCTCCTACGAGCAGTACTTC. Translation: CASSSLPPGQGSYEQYF.

The rearrangement links TRBV2 to TRBJ2-3; 7 nucleotides agree with TRBD1. V shed 3 bases and J 3 bases; nucleotides not matched to a gene: 0. This CDR3 spans 13 amino acids. Germline V gives CDR1 SNHLY, CDR2 FYNNEI. CDR3 residues: CASSETGTDTQYF. The CDR3 bases are TGTGCCAGCAGTGAGACAGGGACAGATACGCAGTATTTT.

The genes are TRBV6-5 and TRBJ2-1; no clear D. V was trimmed by 4 bases and J by 10 bases, leaving 11 bases between them. The CDR3 has 12 residues. CDR1 MNHEY and CDR2 SVGAGI come from the germline V gene. The DNA of the CDR3 is TGTGCCAGCAGTTCCTATTCCTCCGAGCAGTTCTTC. The encoded protein is CASSSYSSEQFF.